This T cell receptor (beta chain) comes out of a study of tumor-infiltrating lymphocytes in glioblastoma multiforme. Points from the study as a whole: RNA-based TCR sequencing may distort clone frequencies, since cells carry unequal TCR transcript numbers. No surface-marker sorting into functional T cell subtypes was done.

Multiple V-beta primers and a C-beta primer amplified TCRB from RNA. Each CDR3 protein gets one entry after TCRdb re-called the multiplex PCR reads with MiXCR. The sample consists of about 9,600 distinct CDR3 sequences, approximately 65% of them appearing once. The CDR3 runs 13 residues. V was shortened by 0 bases and J by 3 bases, with 6 bases between the two germline ends. Germline-derived CDR1 and CDR2 are MGHRA and YSYEKL. Comments on this clonotype: The antigen remains undetermined.

The V and J genes are TRBV4-1 and TRBJ2-7; no definite D call. Sequenced sample: brain tumor tissue. This TCR derives from a male donor with glioblastoma. The CDR3 DNA is TGCGCCAGCAGCCAAGATCTTAACTACGAGCAGTACTTC. Amino acid sequence: CASSQDLNYEQYF.